Given below is one T cell receptor beta chain in context. Its target is unknown. The CDR3 contains 13 residues. Germline V CDR1 and CDR2: MDHEN, SYDVKM. This sample was included in a study of CXCR3-negative and CXCR3-positive naive CD8 T cells. For the study at large: Across all libraries, TRB reads numbered some 140 million, with about 1.5 +/- 0.3 million in each library. Study conclusions and caveats: Researchers reported similar TRBV-TRBJ usage in naive CXCR3-negative and CXCR3-positive cells, though memory differed. Comparison of naive subsets found surface CD5 to be comparable, and TCR strength was inferred on the basis of TRB CDR3 properties. CXCR3-positive naive cells had TRB CDR3s that were more hydrophobic than CXCR3-negative naive cells had.

A CD45RO-CCR7+CD27+CD95- profile was what naive CD8+ T cells displayed. All TRB cDNA libraries came from 5' RACE performed with UMI labels. TCRdb reprocessed the 5' RACE reads and keeps a single row for each CDR3 protein, giving no DNA. The sample totals about 89,000 distinct CDR3 sequences. The clonotype comes from a human donor in good health. Some clones in this sample may be carry-over from other donors' samples. This chain joins TRBV28 and TRBJ1-1. Sequencing input: naive CXCR3+ CD8+ T cells from blood. As to subset: CD45RO-CCR7+CD27+CD95- naive CD8+ T cells expressing CXCR3 (TNR3+). The CDR3 region is CASSLTVYTEAFF.